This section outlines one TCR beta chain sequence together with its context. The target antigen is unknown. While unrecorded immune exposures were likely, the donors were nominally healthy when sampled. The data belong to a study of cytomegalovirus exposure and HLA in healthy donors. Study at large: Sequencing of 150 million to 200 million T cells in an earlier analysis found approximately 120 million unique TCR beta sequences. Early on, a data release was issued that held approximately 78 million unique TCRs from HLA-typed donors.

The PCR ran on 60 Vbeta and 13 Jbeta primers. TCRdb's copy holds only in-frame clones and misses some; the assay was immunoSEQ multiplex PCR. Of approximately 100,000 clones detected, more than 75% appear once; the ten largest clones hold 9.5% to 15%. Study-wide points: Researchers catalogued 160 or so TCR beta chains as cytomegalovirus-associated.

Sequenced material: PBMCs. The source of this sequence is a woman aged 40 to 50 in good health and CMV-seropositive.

CDR3 nucleotides: TGTGCCAGCAGCTCGGGACTAGCGGGGGCGGAGGAGTACTTC. It translates to CASSSGLAGAEEYF. This chain links TRBV5-4 with TRBJ2-7; 14 bases match TRBD2. The germline CDR1 and CDR2 sequences are SGHNT and YYREEE (reference sequence). J was trimmed by 11 bases and V by 3 bases; bases with no gene match: 7. CDR3 length: 14 amino acids.